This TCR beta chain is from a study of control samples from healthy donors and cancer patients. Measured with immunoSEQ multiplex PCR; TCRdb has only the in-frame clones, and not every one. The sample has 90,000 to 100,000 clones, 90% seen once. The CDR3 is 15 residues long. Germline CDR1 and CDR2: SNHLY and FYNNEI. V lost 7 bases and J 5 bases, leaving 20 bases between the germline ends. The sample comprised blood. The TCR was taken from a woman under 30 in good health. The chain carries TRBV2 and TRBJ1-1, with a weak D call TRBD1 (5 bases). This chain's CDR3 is CASTSTPRTPTEAFF. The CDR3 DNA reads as TGTGCCAGCACCTCAACCCCGAGGACACCAACTGAAGCTTTCTTT.